These T cell receptor beta chains were read from a single sample in a study of blood T cells in healthy people across ages. From the 5' RACE reads, TCRdb called clonotypes with MiXCR, one entry per CDR3 protein. The sample includes roughly 800,000 distinct CDR3 sequences, 36% seen only once; the top ten take around 13%. Sequenced: blood. The source is a young man in good health. Both conserved end residues are part of each CDR3. Each record gives: V gene, D gene, J gene, clone size, CDR3 DNA, CDR3 protein. A D gene is named only where the DNA matches it firmly. Clone size is given for some rows only: seen once, a few or many times, or a class if the clone is expanded.

v_call: TRBV29-1; d_call: -; j_call: TRBJ1-2; clone_size: -; cdr3_nt: TGCAGCACCCCACAGGGAGCAGCTAACTATGGCTACACCTTC; cdr3_aa: CSTPQGAANYGYTF
v_call: TRBV7-2; d_call: TRBD1; j_call: TRBJ2-7; clone_size: -; cdr3_nt: TGTGCCAGCAAGGCAGAGGGGGCGAATTGGGGTAATGAGCAGTACTTC; cdr3_aa: CASKAEGANWGNEQYF
v_call: TRBV9; d_call: -; j_call: TRBJ2-6; clone_size: -; cdr3_nt: TGTGCCAGCAGCGGAGAGTCCTCTGGGGCCAACGTCCTGACTTTC; cdr3_aa: CASSGESSGANVLTF
v_call: TRBV16; d_call: -; j_call: TRBJ1-5; clone_size: few; cdr3_nt: TGTGCCAGCAGCCAATATTCGCCGAATCAGCCCCAGCATTTT; cdr3_aa: CASSQYSPNQPQHF
v_call: TRBV9; d_call: TRBD2; j_call: TRBJ2-2; clone_size: -; cdr3_nt: TGTGCCAGCAGCGGGGGACTAGCGGGGGGCGGGGAGCTGTTTTTT; cdr3_aa: CASSGGLAGGGELFF
v_call: TRBV20-1; d_call: -; j_call: TRBJ2-7; clone_size: -; cdr3_nt: TGCAGTGCTAGGCCCCATATAAGACCAGGCGACGAGCAGTACTTC; cdr3_aa: CSARPHIRPGDEQYF
v_call: TRBV7-2; d_call: -; j_call: TRBJ1-5; clone_size: -; cdr3_nt: TGTGCCAGCAGCTTAATGTCGGGGTTTAGCAATCAGCCCCAGCATTTT; cdr3_aa: CASSLMSGFSNQPQHF
v_call: TRBV12-3/TRBV12-4; d_call: -; j_call: TRBJ2-3; clone_size: -; cdr3_nt: TGTGCCAGCAGTTTGTCTACGGCAGATACGCAGTATTTT; cdr3_aa: CASSLSTADTQYF
v_call: TRBV2; d_call: -; j_call: TRBJ1-1; clone_size: -; cdr3_nt: TGTGCCAGCAGTGAATCCCCATTACAATCGGGGACTGAAGCTTTCTTT; cdr3_aa: CASSESPLQSGTEAFF
v_call: TRBV7-2; d_call: -; j_call: TRBJ2-3; clone_size: -; cdr3_nt: TGTGCCAGCAGCCGTGGAGGGTCTGGAGATACGCAGTATTTT; cdr3_aa: CASSRGGSGDTQYF
v_call: TRBV6-2/TRBV6-3; d_call: -; j_call: TRBJ1-1; clone_size: few; cdr3_nt: TGTGCCAGCAGTGGCTCCAGGGTGAACACTGAAGCTTTCTTT; cdr3_aa: CASSGSRVNTEAFF
v_call: TRBV4-3; d_call: TRBD1; j_call: TRBJ1-2; clone_size: few; cdr3_nt: TGCGCCAGCAGCCAAACACACAGGGGTGCATCCTATGGCTACACCTTC; cdr3_aa: CASSQTHRGASYGYTF
v_call: TRBV2; d_call: TRBD1; j_call: TRBJ2-2; clone_size: -; cdr3_nt: TGTGCCAGCCTCCGGGACAGGGGTACCACCGGGGAGCTGTTTTTT; cdr3_aa: CASLRDRGTTGELFF
v_call: TRBV9; d_call: TRBD1; j_call: TRBJ1-4; clone_size: few; cdr3_nt: TGTGCCAGCAGCGGAGGGACAGGGGGTGAAAAACTGTTTTTT; cdr3_aa: CASSGGTGGEKLFF
v_call: TRBV20-1; d_call: -; j_call: TRBJ1-4; clone_size: few; cdr3_nt: TGCAGTGCTGCAACTAATGAAAAACTGTTTTTT; cdr3_aa: CSAATNEKLFF
v_call: TRBV20-1; d_call: -; j_call: TRBJ2-5; clone_size: -; cdr3_nt: TGCAGTGCTAATCCCTCACAGGGCCAAGAGACCCAGTACTTC; cdr3_aa: CSANPSQGQETQYF
v_call: TRBV2; d_call: -; j_call: TRBJ1-3; clone_size: few; cdr3_nt: TGTGCCAGCACCACCACTATCTCTGGAAACACCATATATTTT; cdr3_aa: CASTTTISGNTIYF
v_call: TRBV7-2; d_call: -; j_call: TRBJ1-2; clone_size: few; cdr3_nt: TGTGCCAGCAGCTTAATAAGGGCTGGCTACACCTTC; cdr3_aa: CASSLIRAGYTF
v_call: TRBV27; d_call: TRBD2; j_call: TRBJ2-1; clone_size: -; cdr3_nt: TGTGCCAGCGGCGTGTCTAGCGGGGGGGCATATGAGCAGTTCTTC; cdr3_aa: CASGVSSGGAYEQFF
v_call: TRBV10-3; d_call: TRBD1; j_call: TRBJ2-2; clone_size: -; cdr3_nt: TGTGCCATCAGTGACGGGACAGGGCGGGCCGGGGAGCTGTTTTTT; cdr3_aa: CAISDGTGRAGELFF
v_call: TRBV5-5; d_call: -; j_call: TRBJ2-3; clone_size: -; cdr3_nt: TGTGCCAGCAGCTTTTGCGCGGAGAGCACAGATACGCAGTATTTT; cdr3_aa: CASSFCAESTDTQYF
v_call: TRBV14; d_call: -; j_call: TRBJ1-2; clone_size: many; cdr3_nt: TGTGCCAGCAGCCAATCAGGGCTGAGCACCTTC; cdr3_aa: CASSQSGLSTF
v_call: TRBV20-1; d_call: -; j_call: TRBJ1-2; clone_size: -; cdr3_nt: TGCAGTGCTAGTCTGAAGGGGTCAGTCGAGAGGAACTATGGCTACACCTTC; cdr3_aa: CSASLKGSVERNYGYTF
v_call: TRBV5-1; d_call: -; j_call: TRBJ2-1; clone_size: many; cdr3_nt: TGCGCCAGCAGCCTGGGATCCGAGAATGAGCAGTTCTTC; cdr3_aa: CASSLGSENEQFF
v_call: TRBV12-3/TRBV12-4; d_call: -; j_call: TRBJ1-2; clone_size: few; cdr3_nt: TGTGCCAGCAGTACCGGGACTCGGGGGGGGGCTTATGGCTACACCTTC; cdr3_aa: CASSTGTRGGAYGYTF
v_call: TRBV21-1; d_call: -; j_call: TRBJ1-2; clone_size: -; cdr3_nt: TGTGCCAGCAGCAACAAGGACTCGGGGGGCTATGACTACACCTTC; cdr3_aa: CASSNKDSGGYDYTF
v_call: TRBV20-1; d_call: -; j_call: TRBJ1-2; clone_size: -; cdr3_nt: TGCAGTGCTAGCGGGGGGATGGGTGGCTACACCTTC; cdr3_aa: CSASGGMGGYTF
v_call: TRBV5-6; d_call: -; j_call: TRBJ2-1; clone_size: few; cdr3_nt: TGTGCCAGCAGCGTCATCTCCTACAATGAGCAGTTCTTC; cdr3_aa: CASSVISYNEQFF
v_call: TRBV6-2/TRBV6-3; d_call: -; j_call: TRBJ1-1; clone_size: -; cdr3_nt: TGTGCCAGCAGACGATCGACAGGGAACACTGAAGCTTTCTTT; cdr3_aa: CASRRSTGNTEAFF
v_call: TRBV14; d_call: -; j_call: TRBJ1-2; clone_size: -; cdr3_nt: TGTGCCAGCAGCCAGCAGGATCCGCGGGGCTACACCTTC; cdr3_aa: CASSQQDPRGYTF
v_call: TRBV10-3; d_call: -; j_call: TRBJ2-3; clone_size: few; cdr3_nt: TGTGCCATCAGTGAGTCTGGCCCCCCAGGGACAGATACGCAGTATTTT; cdr3_aa: CAISESGPPGTDTQYF
v_call: TRBV12-3/TRBV12-4; d_call: TRBD2; j_call: TRBJ2-3; clone_size: few; cdr3_nt: TGTGCCAGCAGTTTGATGGGGGGGGCAGATACGCAGTATTTT; cdr3_aa: CASSLMGGADTQYF
v_call: TRBV10-2; d_call: TRBD2; j_call: TRBJ2-7; clone_size: -; cdr3_nt: TGCGCCAGCAGTGAGTCCGGCCTAGCGGGAGGCTACGAGCAGTACTTC; cdr3_aa: CASSESGLAGGYEQYF
v_call: TRBV3-1; d_call: TRBD1; j_call: TRBJ1-2; clone_size: -; cdr3_nt: TGTGCCAGCAGCCACCAAAGGGACAGCGGCTACACCTTC; cdr3_aa: CASSHQRDSGYTF
v_call: TRBV6-1; d_call: -; j_call: TRBJ1-5; clone_size: few; cdr3_nt: TGTGCCAGCAGTGAAAAAGGACCCTATAGCAATCAGCCCCAGCATTTT; cdr3_aa: CASSEKGPYSNQPQHF
v_call: TRBV9; d_call: TRBD2; j_call: TRBJ2-4; clone_size: -; cdr3_nt: TGTGCCAGCAGCTTCGAGCGGGAGGGGTACATTCAGTACTTC; cdr3_aa: CASSFEREGYIQYF
v_call: TRBV7-2; d_call: -; j_call: TRBJ1-1; clone_size: -; cdr3_nt: TGTGCCAGCAGCTTAGCAGGGGAAAGCACTGAAGCTTTCTTT; cdr3_aa: CASSLAGESTEAFF
v_call: TRBV7-2; d_call: TRBD2; j_call: TRBJ2-3; clone_size: many; cdr3_nt: TGTGCCAGCAGCTTAATTCCTAGCGGACGCACAGATACGCAGTATTTT; cdr3_aa: CASSLIPSGRTDTQYF
v_call: TRBV4-2; d_call: TRBD2; j_call: TRBJ2-5; clone_size: few; cdr3_nt: TGTGCCAGCAGCCAAGATAACGGAGCGGGGGGGATACAAGAGACCCAGTACTTC; cdr3_aa: CASSQDNGAGGIQETQYF
v_call: TRBV4-3; d_call: TRBD1; j_call: TRBJ2-3; clone_size: -; cdr3_nt: TGCGCCAGCAGCCAAGACCCGACAGGGGGCCGGGGCACAGATACGCAGTATTTT; cdr3_aa: CASSQDPTGGRGTDTQYF
v_call: TRBV7-9; d_call: -; j_call: TRBJ2-3; clone_size: many; cdr3_nt: TGTGCCAGCAGCTCGGGATTAGATACGCAGTATTTT; cdr3_aa: CASSSGLDTQYF
v_call: TRBV5-1; d_call: TRBD2; j_call: TRBJ2-1; clone_size: many; cdr3_nt: TGCGCCAGCAGCGATCCTAGCGGAGGTGTGTATGAGCAGTTCTTC; cdr3_aa: CASSDPSGGVYEQFF
v_call: TRBV15; d_call: -; j_call: TRBJ2-5; clone_size: few; cdr3_nt: TGTGCCACCAGCAGAGAGTCAGGGGCAGAGACCCAGTACTTC; cdr3_aa: CATSRESGAETQYF
v_call: TRBV19; d_call: TRBD2; j_call: TRBJ2-1; clone_size: -; cdr3_nt: TGTGCCAGTACCGGTAGCGGGGGGGCCTACTACAATGAGCAGTTCTTC; cdr3_aa: CASTGSGGAYYNEQFF
v_call: TRBV9; d_call: -; j_call: TRBJ2-1; clone_size: few; cdr3_nt: TGTGCCAGCAGCGTATCCCACCCGGACGATGAGCAGTTCTTC; cdr3_aa: CASSVSHPDDEQFF
v_call: TRBV30; d_call: -; j_call: TRBJ2-4; clone_size: few; cdr3_nt: TGTGCCTGGAGTGGGACAGATAAAGCCAAAAACATTCAGTACTTC; cdr3_aa: CAWSGTDKAKNIQYF
v_call: TRBV7-3; d_call: -; j_call: TRBJ2-1; clone_size: few; cdr3_nt: TGTGCCAGCAGCCCCTCTAGCGACTCCTACAATGAGCAGTTCTTC; cdr3_aa: CASSPSSDSYNEQFF
v_call: TRBV6-2/TRBV6-3; d_call: TRBD1; j_call: TRBJ2-7; clone_size: -; cdr3_nt: TGTGCCAGCAGTCACGCCCCAGGGGGTTACGAGCAGTACTTC; cdr3_aa: CASSHAPGGYEQYF
v_call: TRBV4-1; d_call: -; j_call: TRBJ1-1; clone_size: -; cdr3_nt: TGCGCCAGCAGCCAAGAGATTTCAGGGGTCCGGCGAGCTTTCTTT; cdr3_aa: CASSQEISGVRRAFF
v_call: TRBV12-3/TRBV12-4; d_call: -; j_call: TRBJ1-4; clone_size: -; cdr3_nt: TGTGCCAGCAGACGCCCGGGCCAAGAGAACAAACTGTTTTTT; cdr3_aa: CASRRPGQENKLFF
v_call: TRBV11-2; d_call: TRBD1; j_call: TRBJ1-2; clone_size: few; cdr3_nt: TGTGCCAGCAGCTTAGAATACGGGGACAGGGGTGGCTACACCTTC; cdr3_aa: CASSLEYGDRGGYTF
v_call: TRBV29-1; d_call: TRBD1; j_call: TRBJ2-7; clone_size: many; cdr3_nt: TGCAGCCCCCGGGACAGAACCTACGAGCAGTACTTC; cdr3_aa: CSPRDRTYEQYF
v_call: TRBV20-1; d_call: TRBD2; j_call: TRBJ2-7; clone_size: -; cdr3_nt: TGCAGTGCTAGAGAGGAGCGGGGGGCCCTTTACAATGAGCAGTACTTC; cdr3_aa: CSAREERGALYNEQYF
v_call: TRBV29-1; d_call: TRBD1; j_call: TRBJ2-7; clone_size: -; cdr3_nt: TGCAGCGTTGAAGGTCCCGGGACAGACACCCCAAGCTCCTACAATGAGCAGTACTTC; cdr3_aa: CSVEGPGTDTPSSYNEQYF
v_call: TRBV27; d_call: TRBD2; j_call: TRBJ2-7; clone_size: few; cdr3_nt: TGTGCCAGCAGTTCCGCTAGTTTAGCGGGGGCCGGGAGAGACTACGAGCAGTACTTC; cdr3_aa: CASSSASLAGAGRDYEQYF
v_call: TRBV4-2; d_call: TRBD2; j_call: TRBJ2-3; clone_size: -; cdr3_nt: TGTGCCAGCAGCCACCTACTAGCGGGGGCCCCCTATACGCAGTATTTT; cdr3_aa: CASSHLLAGAPYTQYF